This passage covers 29 T cell receptor beta chains from one sample sequenced in a study of cytotoxic CD8 clonotypes in ibrutinib-treated CLL. Assay: immunoSEQ multiplex PCR; the TCRdb copy retains only in-frame clones and omits some. The sample has hundreds of thousands of clones, 70% seen once. Sample: PBMCs, taken after 24 months of ibrutinib treatment. All receptors derive from a human donor with chronic lymphocytic leukemia.

This clone was recorded once. The chain is built from TRBV9 and TRBJ1-5; D is possibly TRBD1 (5 bases). The germline V and J ends were trimmed by 3 bases and 3 bases, with 10 bases remaining between them. Germline V lookup: CDR1 SGDLS, CDR2 YYNGEE. The CDR3 contains 14 residues. The CDR3 here is CASSATGINQPQHF. CDR3 sequence (DNA): TGTGCCAGCAGCGCCACAGGAATCAATCAGCCCCAGCATTTT.

Only one count was recorded for this clone. V usage is TRBV16 and J usage is TRBJ2-1; 9 bases map to TRBD1. CDR1 is KGHSY, CDR2 FQNENV, per germline. This CDR3 has 15 amino acids. Losses at the gene ends were 1 base for V and 6 bases for J; bases not matched to a gene: 4. CDR3 coding DNA: TGTGCCAGCAGCCAATATGGACAGGGGCCCAATGAGCAGTTCTTC. This encodes CASSQYGQGPNEQFF.

This clone has more than one count but fewer than ten. The chain is built from TRBV5-1 and TRBJ1-2; 9 bases agree with TRBD1. Germline loops: CDR1 SGHRS, CDR2 YFSETQ. The CDR3 length is 15 residues. Losses at the gene ends were 4 bases for V and 3 bases for J; bases not matched to a gene: 7. The CDR3 here is CASSPGTGWDYGYTF. The CDR3 bases are TGCGCCAGCAGCCCAGGGACAGGGTGGGACTATGGCTACACCTTC. The full variable domain, rest sourced from reference TRBV5-1 and TRBJ1-2, is KAGVTQTPRYLIKTRGQQVTLSCSPISGHRSVSWYQQTPGQGLQFLFEYFSETQRNKGNFPGRFSGRQFSNSRSEMNVSTLELGDSALYLCASSPGTGWDYGYTFGSGTRLTVV.

The chain combines TRBV4-3 with TRBJ2-2, with D maybe TRBD2 (5 bases). Trimming removed 0 bases at V and 4 bases at J, with 12 bases between. Germline lookup yields CDR1 LGHNA and CDR2 YSLEER. The CDR3 length is 16 residues. This CDR3 reads CASSQESDSITGELFF. In DNA, the CDR3 is TGCGCCAGCAGCCAAGAGTCGGACTCGATCACCGGGGAGCTGTTTTTT.

This clone showed up just a few times. V is TRBV6-1 and J is TRBJ2-7; D could derive from TRBD1 or TRBD2 (6 bases each). Trimming shortened V by 0 bases and J by 5 bases, and 20 bases separated the two germline ends. The germline CDR1 and CDR2 sequences are MNHNS and SASEGT. The CDR3 is 17 residues long. CDR3 sequence (DNA): TGTGCCAGCAGTGAAGCGGGGGCTAGCGACTACGTCCACGAGCAGTACTTC. The encoded protein is CASSEAGASDYVHEQYF.

This clone has more than one count but fewer than ten. The CDR3 region is CASSLWTGPNQPQHF. CDR3 DNA sequence: TGCGCCAGCAGCTTGTGGACAGGGCCCAATCAGCCCCAGCATTTT. The chain couples TRBV5-1 to TRBJ1-5; 8 nucleotides agree with TRBD1. CDR1 and CDR2 from the germline V gene are SGHRS and YFSETQ. The CDR3 spans 15 residues. Trimming took 1 base from V and 3 from J; bases not matched to a gene: 3.

The V and J genes are TRBV7-3 and TRBJ2-7; 10 nucleotides align to TRBD2. CDR1 and CDR2 from the germline V gene are SGHTA and FQGTGA. Unmatched junction bases numbered 4, after V lost 5 bases and J lost 0 bases. The CDR3 has 15 amino acids. DNA for the CDR3: TGTGCCAGCAGCCATACTAGCGGGAACTCCTACGAGCAGTACTTC. Its translation is CASSHTSGNSYEQYF.

CDR3 in DNA: TGTGCCAGCAGCTTAGAGTCATACTCAGATACGCAGTATTTT. This gives the protein CASSLESYSDTQYF. V is TRBV11-3 and J is TRBJ2-3; D is uncertain. Between the trimmed V and J ends, which lost 0 bases and 4 bases, there was a span of 8 bases. Germline CDR1 SGHNT, CDR2 YENEEA. This CDR3 contains 14 residues. The full variable domain, its missing parts supplied by reference TRBV11-3 and TRBJ2-3, is EAGVVQSPRYKIIEKKQPVAFWCNPISGHNTLYWYLQNLGQGPELLIRYENEEAVDDSQLPKDRFSAERLKGVDSTLKIQPAELGDSAVYLCASSLESYSDTQYFGPGTRLTVL.

A few counts support this clone. The V gene is TRBV11-1, the J gene TRBJ2-7, with D possibly matching TRBD1 (6 bases). The V and J ends lost 5 bases and 2 bases respectively, with 13 bases between them. This CDR3 has 14 residues. CDR1 SGHAT and CDR2 FQDESV come from the germline V gene (reference sequence). The CDR3 sequence: CASSLGHRTYEQYF. CDR3 bases: TGTGCCAGCAGCCTGGGACACCGGACCTACGAGCAGTACTTC.

This chain uses TRBV25-1 with TRBJ1-1, with 9 bases lining up with TRBD1. Germline V gene lookup returns CDR1 MGHDK and CDR2 SYGVNS. This CDR3 region has 16 residues. Trimming at V came to 4 bases and at J to 0 bases, leaving 6 bases not matched to a gene. The CDR3 DNA follows: TGTGCCAGCAGTGCACAGGGGGCCAGTATGAACACTGAAGCTTTCTTT. This codes for CASSAQGASMNTEAFF.

V gene TRBV19 combines with J gene TRBJ1-5; D remains unclear. Per germline, CDR1 LNHDA and CDR2 SQIVND (reference sequence). The CDR3 consists of 11 residues. Trimming stripped 9 bases from V and 5 bases from J, with 8 bases between. As DNA, the CDR3 is TGTGCCAGGTTGGTAGATCAGCCCCAGCATTTT. Translated: CARLVDQPQHF.

This sequence joins TRBV7-9 and TRBJ1-3, with D possibly TRBD1 on 5 matching bases. The CDR3 is made up of 14 amino acids. Germline loops: CDR1 SEHNR, CDR2 FQNEAQ (reference sequence). V shed 5 bases and J shed 2 bases, with 10 bases lying between them. The CDR3 nucleotides read TGTGCCAGCAGCCCCTGGGGGGCTGGAAACACCATATATTTT. Translating gives CASSPWGAGNTIYF.

The chain carries TRBV6-6 and TRBJ1-2, with D hard to call. The V end was cut by 6 bases, the J end by 8 bases, with 19 bases between. CDR1 is MNHNY and CDR2 is SVGAGI in the germline V gene (reference sequence). The CDR3 runs 14 residues. The CDR3 nucleotides are TGTGCCAGCAGCCAGCAAGGGCCTTCGAGGGGCTACACCTTC. It specifies CASSQQGPSRGYTF.

The chain is built from TRBV19 and TRBJ2-7; a possible D gene is TRBD2 (6 bases). The V gene lost 6 bases and the J gene lost 4 bases, with 10 bases spanning the gap. CDR3 length equals 12 residues. Germline V gene data show CDR1 as LNHDA and CDR2 as SQIVND (reference sequence). CDR3 amino acids: CASSRRGYEQYF. DNA of the CDR3: TGTGCCAGTAGCCGGAGGGGTTACGAGCAGTACTTC.

V is TRBV19 and J is TRBJ2-1; 9 bases line up with TRBD2. Unmatched junction bases numbered 6, after V lost 10 bases and J lost 2 bases. The CDR3 spans 14 residues. Germline lookup yields CDR1 LNHDA and CDR2 SQIVND (reference sequence). In DNA form, the CDR3 reads TGTGCCATCTCCGCTAGCGGGACCTACAATGAGCAGTTCTTC. This gives the protein CAISASGTYNEQFF.

The chain recombines TRBV6-5 with TRBJ2-3, with a possible D match to TRBD2 (6 bases). This CDR3 has 16 residues. V shed 4 bases and J shed 0 bases, with 14 bases lying between them. CDR1 MNHEY and CDR2 SVGAGI come from the germline V gene. DNA for the CDR3: TGTGCCAGCAGTTCCCTCCCCAGCGGGAGCACAGATACGCAGTATTTT. Amino acid sequence: CASSSLPSGSTDTQYF.

The CDR3 sequence is CASSSGQGGSANQPQHF. For the CDR3, the DNA is TGTGCCAGTAGTTCCGGACAGGGAGGGAGCGCCAATCAGCCCCAGCATTTT. The gene calls are TRBV19 and TRBJ1-5; TRBD1 agrees at 8 bases. The CDR3 contains 17 residues. CDR1 is LNHDA, CDR2 SQIVND, per germline (reference sequence). V gave up 5 bases and J gave up 3 bases; unmatched junction bases: 12.

This CDR3 reads CASSSGINEQFF. For the CDR3, the DNA is TGTGCCAGCAGCTCCGGTATTAATGAGCAGTTCTTC. The chain couples TRBV7-2 to TRBJ2-1; D is unresolved. Trimming stripped 4 bases from V and 7 bases from J, with 8 bases between. The germline CDR1 and CDR2 sequences are SGHTA and FQGNSA. CDR3 size: 12 residues.

This clone was recorded a few times. This sequence joins TRBV27 and TRBJ2-2; D remains ambiguous. CDR1 and CDR2 (germline): MNHEY, SMNVEV (reference sequence). CDR3 length: 12 amino acids. Trimming removed 5 bases from V and 8 bases from J, with 9 bases in between. CDR3 bases: TGTGCCAGCAGTCCTATGGCGGGGGAGCTGTTTTTT. Translating gives CASSPMAGELFF.

This chain connects TRBV5-1 to TRBJ2-3; D not certain. Germline CDR1 and CDR2: SGHRS and YFSETQ. Trimming left V 0 bases short and J 14 bases short, with 10 bases between. CDR3 size: 11 residues. CDR3 region: CASSLALVSYF. CDR3 DNA: TGCGCCAGCAGCTTGGCACTCGTTTCGTATTTT.

J is TRBJ2-1 and V is TRBV5-4; D possibly corresponds to TRBD1 (5 bases). This CDR3 has 15 residues. Per germline, CDR1 SGHNT and CDR2 YYREEE (reference sequence). V lost 5 bases and J 2 bases, leaving 14 bases between the germline ends. The CDR3 loop reads CASRKQTEAYNEQFF. The CDR3 bases are TGTGCCAGCAGAAAACAGACAGAGGCCTACAATGAGCAGTTCTTC.

The rearrangement joins TRBV2 to TRBJ2-7, with D uncertain. CDR1 and CDR2 (germline): SNHLY, FYNNEI. The CDR3 runs to 13 residues. The ends were cut back, 2 bases at V and 6 bases at J, with 11 bases in the middle. CDR3 in DNA: TGTGCCAGCAGTGAATACTCGTGGGGCGAGCAGTACTTC. Residues: CASSEYSWGEQYF. Looking up the rest from reference TRBV2 and TRBJ2-7 gives the full variable domain: EPEVTQTPSHQVTQMGQEVILRCVPISNHLYFYWYRQILGQKVEFLVSFYNNEISEKSEIFDDQFSVERPDGSNFTLKIRSTKLEDSAMYFCASSEYSWGEQYFGPGTRLTVT.

This sequence joins TRBV25-1 and TRBJ2-5; 14 bases align to TRBD2. The ends lost 2 bases at V and 5 bases at J; junction bases unmatched: 7. CDR3 length equals 17 residues. Per germline, CDR1 MGHDK and CDR2 SYGVNS. The CDR3 region is CASSENRGLAGGETQYF. The CDR3 nucleotides are TGTGCCAGCAGTGAAAATCGCGGACTAGCGGGAGGTGAGACCCAGTACTTC.

This clone was recorded only once. The gene calls are TRBV4-2 and TRBJ2-4; 12 nucleotides align to TRBD1. The CDR3 has 15 residues. From germline, CDR1 is LGHNA and CDR2 YNFKEQ. The ends lost 2 bases at V and 8 bases at J; junction bases unmatched: 4. The CDR3 region has the DNA TGTGCCAGCAGCCAAATGGGACAGGGGGCGGACATTCAGTACTTC. Its translation: CASSQMGQGADIQYF.

Only a few counts were recorded for this clone. V usage is TRBV7-2 and J usage is TRBJ2-7; 7 nucleotides line up with TRBD2. Germline CDR1 and CDR2: SGHTA and FQGNSA. J lost 0 bases, V lost 3 bases, and 5 bases had no gene match. This CDR3 comprises 15 residues. The CDR3 nucleotides read TGTGCCAGCAGCTTGGGCAGCGGGACCTCCTACGAGCAGTACTTC. As protein: CASSLGSGTSYEQYF.

The chain joins TRBV29-1 to TRBJ1-1, with 11 nucleotides matching TRBD1. The CDR3 loop spans 17 amino acids. The V and J ends lost 4 bases and 3 bases, in that order; junction bases with no gene match: 13. The germline gives CDR1 SQVTM, CDR2 ANQGSEA. CDR3 bases: TGCAGCGTTGGGTCTGGGTGGACAGGGGGCATACACACTGAAGCTTTCTTT. Protein sequence: CSVGSGWTGGIHTEAFF.

The chain recombines TRBV4-2 with TRBJ2-3, with 10 bases lining up with TRBD2. Germline V gene lookup returns CDR1 LGHNA and CDR2 YNFKEQ. J gave up 0 bases and V 8 bases, and 8 bases lay outside the gene matches. The CDR3 has 16 amino acids. For the CDR3, the DNA is TGTGCCAGCGGACCGGGACTAGCGCCTAGCACAGATACGCAGTATTTT. Protein sequence: CASGPGLAPSTDTQYF.

This sequence joins TRBV7-9 and TRBJ1-4; 10 bases match TRBD1. Looked up from germline, CDR1 is SEHNR and CDR2 is FQNEAQ (reference sequence). The V gene end was trimmed by 2 bases and the J gene end by 8 bases; junction bases not matched to a gene: 8. This CDR3 has 16 amino acids. CDR3 in DNA: TGTGCCAGCAGCTTATCGACAGGGGGCGCGAAGGAAAAACTGTTTTTT. Translation gives CASSLSTGGAKEKLFF.

The chain is built from TRBV11-3 and TRBJ2-3, with 7 positions matching TRBD2. CDR3 length: 13 residues. The germline CDR1 and CDR2 sequences are SGHNT and YENEEA. With 4 bases clipped from V and 4 bases from J, the junction kept 2 bases outside the gene matches. The CDR3 DNA sequence: TGTGCCAGCAGCTGGGGAGGGGCAGATACGCAGTATTTT. This codes for CASSWGGADTQYF. The full variable domain, with the rest looked up from reference TRBV11-3 and TRBJ2-3, is EAGVVQSPRYKIIEKKQPVAFWCNPISGHNTLYWYLQNLGQGPELLIRYENEEAVDDSQLPKDRFSAERLKGVDSTLKIQPAELGDSAVYLCASSWGGADTQYFGPGTRLTVL.